The entry below describes one T cell receptor beta chain. This sample stems from a study of cytomegalovirus exposure and HLA in healthy donors. Study at large: Among 150 million to 200 million T cells, an earlier analysis found roughly 100 million unique TCR beta sequences.

This CDR3 contains 12 residues. Germline V gives CDR1 SGHAT, CDR2 FQNNGV. V lost 8 bases and J 0 bases, leaving 7 bases between the germline ends. The PCR contained 60 Vbeta and 13 Jbeta primers. In the source study's methods: In a later analysis, the count reached 80 million or so unique TCR beta chains, with 9 million to 11 million shared. Data came from immunoSEQ multiplex PCR; TCRdb stores just in-frame clones and leaves some out. For V, J and clone size, that table is used; D and trimming come from the DNA. The table lists about 190,000 clones, about 84% of them singletons. The V call is TRBV11-2, the J call TRBJ1-1, with D perhaps matching TRBD1 (5 bases). This receptor was taken from a man in his forties or fifties in good health and CMV-seronegative. The source material was PBMCs. This CDR3 is CASGAMNTEAFF. In nucleotides, the CDR3 is TGTGCCAGCGGGGCGATGAACACTGAAGCTTTCTTT.